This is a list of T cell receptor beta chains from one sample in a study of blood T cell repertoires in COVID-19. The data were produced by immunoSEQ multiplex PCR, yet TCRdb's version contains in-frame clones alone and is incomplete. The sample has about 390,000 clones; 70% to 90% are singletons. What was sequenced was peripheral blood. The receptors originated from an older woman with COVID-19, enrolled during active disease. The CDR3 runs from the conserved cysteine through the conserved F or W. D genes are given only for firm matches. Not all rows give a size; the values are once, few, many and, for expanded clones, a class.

TGTGCCAGCAGCTTAGCGGCCAGGGTGAACACTGAAGCTTTCTTT CASSLAARVNTEAFF TRBJ1-1 TRBV7-9 NA NA
TGTGCCAGCACCACGGGGGGGGCTGGAAACACCATATATTTT CASTTGGAGNTIYF TRBJ1-3 TRBV6-5 once NA
TGTGCCAGCAGGCTTAACCCCGTGGGGGGGACTAATGGCTACACCTTC CASRLNPVGGTNGYTF TRBJ1-2 TRBV5-5 NA NA
TGTGCCAGCTCAACCGGGACAGGGGCAAATCAGCCCCAGCATTTT CASSTGTGANQPQHF TRBJ1-5 TRBV18 NA TRBD1
TGTGCCAGCGATCCGGGACAACTTTATAGCAATCAGCCCCAGCATTTT CASDPGQLYSNQPQHF TRBJ1-5 TRBV14 NA NA
TGTGCCAGCAGCGAGGTAGCGGGGTCCTACGAGCAGTACTTC CASSEVAGSYEQYF TRBJ2-7 TRBV21-1 once NA
TGTGCCAGCAGGGTGGACAGGGCGAACACCGGGGAGCTGTTTTTT CASRVDRANTGELFF TRBJ2-2 TRBV6-5 NA TRBD1
TGTGCCAGTAGTTCCCGGGACACCGACAATGAGCAGTTCTTC CASSSRDTDNEQFF TRBJ2-1 TRBV19 NA NA
TGCGCCAGCAGCTTGGACGGGACAGGGAGCAACACTGAAGCTTTCTTT CASSLDGTGSNTEAFF TRBJ1-1 TRBV5-1 NA TRBD1
TGCAGTGCTAGAGATGGGAGGGTGTCACACTTC CSARDGRVSHF TRBJ2-7 TRBV20-1 NA TRBD2
TGTGCCACCGCTAAAACTTATAGCAATCAGCCCCAGCATTTT CATAKTYSNQPQHF TRBJ1-5 TRBV6-5 NA NA
TGCAGCGTTGAACCCCCAGGGGTGACAGGGTGGGGTATTAACTATGGCTACACCTTC CSVEPPGVTGWGINYGYTF TRBJ1-2 TRBV29-1 NA TRBD1
TGCAGCGCCGCGGGGACAGGCGGGTCGGGCTACACCTTC CSAAGTGGSGYTF TRBJ1-2 TRBV29-1 once TRBD1
TGTGCCAGCAGTCCGCAGGGGTTGGAGGAGGAGCAGTACTTC CASSPQGLEEEQYF TRBJ2-7 TRBV27 NA NA
TGTGCCAGCAGCCACAAGGGGCGGCAGCCCCAGCATTTT CASSHKGRQPQHF TRBJ1-5 TRBV12-3/TRBV12-4 NA NA
TGCGCCAGCAGCCTCGATCGGGGTGGGACCCAGTACTTC CASSLDRGGTQYF TRBJ2-5 TRBV5-1 NA NA
TGTGCCAGCAGTTACATCCCAGAAGACAACTACAATGAGCAGTTCTTC CASSYIPEDNYNEQFF TRBJ2-1 TRBV6-2/TRBV6-3 NA NA
TGTGCCAGCAGCGAGGACAGGGTGGGGACAGATACGCAGTATTTT CASSEDRVGTDTQYF TRBJ2-3 TRBV2 once TRBD1
TGTGCCAGCAGTTACTCGAGTGCGAGCTCTGGAAACACCATATATTTT CASSYSSASSGNTIYF TRBJ1-3 TRBV6-5 few NA
TGTGCCAGCAGCGTAACTAGCGGGGGATCGAACACCGGGGAGCTGTTTTTT CASSVTSGGSNTGELFF TRBJ2-2 TRBV9 NA TRBD2
TGTGCCAGCAGCCACAGGGTTATAGCTAGCGGCACTGAAGCTTTCTTT CASSHRVIASGTEAFF TRBJ1-1 TRBV5-5 NA NA
TGTGCCACCAGTGATACCGGACAGTTTCCCTATGGCTACACCTTC CATSDTGQFPYGYTF TRBJ1-2 TRBV24-1 NA NA
TGCGCCAGCAGCCAGGACAGGGTTTATGGCTACACCTTC CASSQDRVYGYTF TRBJ1-2 TRBV10-1 few TRBD1
TGTGCCAGCAGCGTAGCTGGCGGGGGGCCTGAGGAGCAGTTCTTC CASSVAGGGPEEQFF TRBJ2-1 TRBV9 NA TRBD2
TGTGCCAGCGCCCAGGATTCCTATGGCTACACCTTC CASAQDSYGYTF TRBJ1-2 TRBV9 NA NA